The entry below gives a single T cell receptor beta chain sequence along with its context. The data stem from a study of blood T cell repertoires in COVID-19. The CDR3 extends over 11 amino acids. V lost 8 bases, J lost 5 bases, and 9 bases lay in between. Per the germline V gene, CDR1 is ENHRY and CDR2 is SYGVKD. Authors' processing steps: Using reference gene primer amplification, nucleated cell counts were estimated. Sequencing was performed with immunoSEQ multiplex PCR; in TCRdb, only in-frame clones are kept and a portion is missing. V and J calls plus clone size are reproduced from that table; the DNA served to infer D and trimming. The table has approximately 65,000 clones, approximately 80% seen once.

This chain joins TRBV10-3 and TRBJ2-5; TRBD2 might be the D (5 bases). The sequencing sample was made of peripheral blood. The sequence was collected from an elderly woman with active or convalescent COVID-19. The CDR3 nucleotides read TGTGCCATCGGACTCGGCGAGACCCAGTACTTC. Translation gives CAIGLGETQYF.